Each of the 26 T cell receptor beta chains below was sequenced from the same sample in a study of cytomegalovirus exposure and HLA in healthy donors. PCR amplification relied on 60 Vbeta primers (plus 13 Jbeta primers). Using immunoSEQ multiplex PCR, the repertoire was profiled, and TCRdb retains in-frame clones only, with some absent. The table has more than 150,000 clones, more than 60% seen once. Material: PBMCs. All receptors come from a woman aged 45-60 years in good health and CMV-seropositive.

This chain joins TRBV28 and TRBJ2-7, with TRBD1 matching 10 bases. This CDR3 has 15 amino acids. The V and J ends lost 7 bases and 2 bases, in that order; junction bases with no gene match: 8. Germline CDR1 is MDHEN and CDR2 is SYDVKM. The CDR3 sequence is CASNPGQGVTYEQYF. In DNA, the CDR3 is TGTGCCAGCAACCCCGGACAGGGGGTTACCTACGAGCAGTACTTC.

This chain uses TRBV5-1 with TRBJ2-2; D is uncertain. CDR1 and CDR2 from the germline V gene are SGHRS and YFSETQ. The V end lost 0 bases, the J end lost 2 bases, and 8 bases lay between the germline ends. This CDR3 has 15 amino acids. The CDR3 nucleotides read TGCGCCAGCAGCTTGGAACAGATTAACACCGGGGAGCTGTTTTTT. Protein sequence: CASSLEQINTGELFF.

This clone came up a few times. The rearrangement links TRBV27 to TRBJ1-1; D may be TRBD1 (5 bases). The ends were cut back, 3 bases at V and 6 bases at J, with 17 bases in the middle. The CDR3 spans 15 residues. Germline assignment: CDR1 MNHEY and CDR2 SMNVEV (reference sequence). This CDR3 is CASSLKQGGKSEAFF. The DNA of the CDR3 is TGTGCCAGCAGTTTGAAGCAGGGAGGAAAATCTGAAGCTTTCTTT.

This CDR3 is CASSLGGGGYEQYF. CDR3 nucleotides: TGTGCCAGCAGCCTTGGAGGAGGGGGCTACGAGCAGTACTTC. The J gene is TRBJ2-5, the V gene TRBV9, with D perhaps being TRBD1 or TRBD2 (6 bases each). Matching the DNA end better, TRBJ2-7 makes the J call doubtful. CDR1 is SGDLS, CDR2 YYNGEE, per germline. The CDR3 is 14 amino acids.

This chain joins TRBV6-6 and TRBJ2-1; 8 nucleotides line up with TRBD2. The junction had 9 bases not matched to a gene; V was cut back by 6 bases and J by 14 bases. CDR3 size: 12 residues. CDR1 and CDR2 (germline): MNHNY, SVGAGI (reference sequence). The CDR3 loop is CASSGSGTSKFF. CDR3 coding DNA: TGTGCCAGCAGCGGTAGCGGGACTAGTAAGTTCTTC.

The chain has TRBV5-4 and TRBJ2-7; D is perhaps TRBD2 (6 bases). Deletions cut 0 bases from V and 6 bases from J, with 7 bases between. The length of the CDR3 is 12 residues. CDR1 is SGHNT and CDR2 is YYREEE in the germline V gene (reference sequence). Here the CDR3 DNA reads TGTGCCAGCAGCTTGGTGGGACTCGAGCAGTACTTC. Encoded protein: CASSLVGLEQYF.

Remarks on this clone: Distinct nucleotide sequences in the sample also encode this CDR3. V gene TRBV19 combines with J gene TRBJ1-6, with D unresolved. Trimming cost V 3 bases and J 5 bases, with 2 bases left between them. The CDR3 has 12 residues. CDR1 and CDR2 (germline): LNHDA, SQIVND (reference sequence). CDR3 amino acids: CASSINNSPLHF. CDR3 nucleotide sequence: TGTGCCAGTAGTATCAATAATTCACCCCTCCACTTT.

The chain joins TRBV6-1 to TRBJ1-2; TRBD1 matches at 7 bases. Germline V lookup: CDR1 MNHNS, CDR2 SASEGT. CDR3 size: 14 residues. With 3 bases clipped from V and 4 bases from J, the junction kept 5 bases outside the gene matches. The CDR3 region has the DNA TGTGCCAGCAGTGATACGTGGGACAGCTATGGCTACACCTTC. Translation gives CASSDTWDSYGYTF.

The chain employs TRBV18 and TRBJ1-3; a possible D gene is TRBD1 (6 bases). Trimming shortened V by 3 bases and J by 2 bases, and 8 bases separated the two germline ends. The CDR3 has 14 amino acids. The germline gives CDR1 KGHSH, CDR2 LQKENI. In DNA form, the CDR3 reads TGTGCCAGCTCACCGGACAGCCCTGGAAACACCATATATTTT. The encoded protein is CASSPDSPGNTIYF. Combining the CDR3 with reference TRBV18 and TRBJ1-3 gives the whole variable domain NAGVMQNPRHLVRRRGQEARLRCSPMKGHSHVYWYRQLPEEGLKFMVYLQKENIIDESGMPKERFSAEFPKEGPSILRIQQVVRGDSAAYFCASSPDSPGNTIYFGEGSWLTVV.

This clone was detected only a few times. This rearrangement joins TRBV7-3 to TRBJ2-1; 8 bases line up with TRBD1. V was pared by 5 bases and J by 2 bases, with 5 bases of the junction left unmatched. Germline V gives CDR1 SGHTA, CDR2 FQGTGA. This CDR3 spans 15 amino acids. The CDR3 spells CASSTTRGPYNEQFF. DNA for the CDR3: TGTGCCAGCAGCACAACCAGGGGGCCCTACAATGAGCAGTTCTTC.

This chain uses TRBV5-1 with TRBJ2-3; D call uncertain. Trimming pared 0 bases from V and 2 bases from J, leaving 7 bases between. CDR1 is SGHRS, CDR2 YFSETQ, per germline. There are 14 residues in the CDR3. This chain's CDR3 is CASSLASPTDTQYF. The CDR3 DNA follows: TGCGCCAGCAGCTTGGCTAGTCCCACAGATACGCAGTATTTT.

The chain is built from TRBV5-6 and TRBJ1-4; unclear D gene. Germline CDR1 SGHDT, CDR2 YYEEEE. The CDR3 consists of 15 residues. V was shortened by 6 bases and J by 7 bases, with 19 bases between the two germline ends. CDR3 residues: CASTRGARYGEKLFF. In DNA, the CDR3 is TGTGCCAGCACTCGAGGAGCCCGATATGGTGAAAAACTGTTTTTT.

The chain carries TRBV30 and TRBJ1-4, with D unresolved. Germline-derived CDR1 and CDR2 are GTSNPN and SVGIG (reference sequence). The CDR3 is 11 amino acids. Trimming pared 8 bases from V and 8 bases from J, leaving 12 bases between. The CDR3 coding sequence is TGTGCCGGGGTCGGCGGGGAAAAACTGTTTTTT. This encodes CAGVGGEKLFF.

This chain uses TRBV9 with TRBJ2-1; D gene ambiguous. V was shortened by 3 bases and J by 0 bases, with 13 bases between the two germline ends. CDR1 SGDLS and CDR2 YYNGEE come from the germline V gene. The CDR3 consists of 16 residues. For the CDR3, the DNA is TGTGCCAGCAGCGGCATGCGTACGAGCTCCTACAATGAGCAGTTCTTC. Protein: CASSGMRTSSYNEQFF.

The chain employs TRBV5-4 and TRBJ2-2; 9 bases are a match to TRBD1. The germline gives CDR1 SGHNT, CDR2 YYREEE (reference sequence). V lost 2 bases, J lost 7 bases, and 9 bases stayed unmatched. The CDR3 totals 16 residues. CDR3 DNA sequence: TGTGCCAGCAGCTTACCTCCGGGACAGGGCATCGGGGAGCTGTTTTTT. Translation gives CASSLPPGQGIGELFF.

The V and J genes are TRBV12-5 and TRBJ1-1; tentative D call: TRBD1 (6 bases). The CDR3 runs to 16 residues. CDR1 and CDR2 from the germline V gene are LGHNT and FRNRAP. Trimming cost V 2 bases and J 2 bases, with 15 bases left between them. CDR3: CASGLMYTGRNTEAFF. The CDR3 DNA sequence: TGTGCTAGTGGTTTGATGTATACAGGGAGAAACACTGAAGCTTTCTTT.

This chain's CDR3 is CASSLGDRVTETQYF. The DNA for the CDR3 is TGTGCCAGCAGCTTGGGGGACAGGGTAACAGAGACCCAGTACTTC. V and J are TRBV5-4 and TRBJ2-5; 9 bases align to TRBD1. This CDR3 has 15 amino acids. Germline values: CDR1 SGHNT, CDR2 YYREEE (reference sequence). V lost 0 bases, J lost 4 bases, and 4 bases stayed unmatched. The whole variable domain, remainder taken from reference TRBV5-4 and TRBJ2-5, is ETGVTQSPTHLIKTRGQQVTLRCSSQSGHNTVSWYQQALGQGPQFIFQYYREEENGRGNFPPRFSGLQFPNYSSELNVNALELDDSALYLCASSLGDRVTETQYFGPGTRLLVL.

The chain links TRBV5-1 to TRBJ2-3, with 7 bases fitting TRBD1. The ends lost 4 bases at V and 4 bases at J; junction bases unmatched: 9. This CDR3 region has 15 residues. CDR1 SGHRS and CDR2 YFSETQ come from the germline V gene. This CDR3 is CASSPVPGQSDTQYF. As DNA, the CDR3 is TGCGCCAGCAGCCCGGTCCCGGGACAGTCAGATACGCAGTATTTT.

This rearrangement joins TRBV5-1 to TRBJ2-3; 7 bases map to TRBD1. The CDR3 sequence is 16 residues long. V gave up 4 bases and J gave up 1 base; unmatched junction bases: 9. Germline loops: CDR1 SGHRS, CDR2 YFSETQ. CDR3 loop: CASSQTGDQGTDTQYF. DNA of the CDR3: TGCGCCAGCAGCCAAACAGGGGACCAGGGCACAGATACGCAGTATTTT.

The V gene is TRBV15, the J gene TRBJ1-1, with 7 bases lining up with TRBD1. V shed 11 bases and J 1 base; nucleotides not matched to a gene: 4. This CDR3 is 12 amino acids long. The germline V gene encodes CDR1 LNHNV and CDR2 YYDKDF (reference sequence). The CDR3 sequence: CAVGTANTEAFF. CDR3 DNA sequence: TGTGCCGTCGGGACAGCGAACACTGAAGCTTTCTTT.

The chain links TRBV27 to TRBJ2-5, with 10 bases identical to TRBD2. The end of the DNA aligns better with TRBJ2-7, so the J call may be wrong. Germline lookup yields CDR1 MNHEY and CDR2 SMNVEV (reference sequence). The CDR3 totals 14 residues. In nucleotides, the CDR3 is TGTGCCAGCACCTCTCTAGCGGGAGACTACGAGCAGTACTTC. It codes for CASTSLAGDYEQYF.

The sample holds a few counts of this clone. The gene calls are TRBV19 and TRBJ2-2; 7 bases fit TRBD1. This CDR3 is 15 amino acids long. Germline lookup yields CDR1 LNHDA and CDR2 SQIVND (reference sequence). Trimming removed 7 bases from V and 6 bases from J; junction bases left unmatched: 11. The CDR3 DNA sequence: TGTGCCAGTAACCGAGGGGGCTTACCCTCCGGGGAGCTGTTTTTT. Encoded protein: CASNRGGLPSGELFF.

The rearrangement links TRBV30 to TRBJ1-2; TRBD1 agrees at 8 bases. The germline gives CDR1 GTSNPN, CDR2 SVGIG (reference sequence). The CDR3 runs to 13 residues. V shed 2 bases, J shed 4 bases, and the junction held 3 bases outside the gene matches. CDR3 in amino acids: CAWSPGGFYGYTF. CDR3 bases: TGTGCCTGGAGTCCAGGGGGCTTCTATGGCTACACCTTC.

Worth noting for this clone: A junction boundary mismatches the germline segment, possibly from a read error. This chain uses TRBV7-7 with TRBJ2-7; no definite D call. This CDR3 has 13 residues. The V gene's germline CDR1 is SSHAT and CDR2 FNYEAQ (reference sequence). CDR3 in DNA: TGTGCTAGCAGCCGCATGGTCGGGTACGAGCAGTACTTC. Its translation: CASSRMVGYEQYF.

V usage is TRBV5-4 and J usage is TRBJ2-5; no clear D. Trimming cost V 3 bases and J 4 bases, with 4 bases left between them. Germline lookup yields CDR1 SGHNT and CDR2 YYREEE (reference sequence). The CDR3 totals 11 residues. The CDR3, as DNA: TGTGCCAGCAGCTCCCTAGAGACCCAGTACTTC. Translation: CASSSLETQYF.

The table lists this clone with a few counts. V usage is TRBV7-9 and J usage is TRBJ1-1; D perhaps matches TRBD1 (5 bases). Germline assignment: CDR1 SEHNR and CDR2 FQNEAQ (reference sequence). The CDR3 covers 14 residues. V lost 4 bases to trimming and J lost 1 base, with 10 bases between them. The CDR3 loop is CASSSVDRNTEAFF. The CDR3 nucleotides are TGTGCCAGCAGCTCCGTCGACAGGAACACTGAAGCTTTCTTT.